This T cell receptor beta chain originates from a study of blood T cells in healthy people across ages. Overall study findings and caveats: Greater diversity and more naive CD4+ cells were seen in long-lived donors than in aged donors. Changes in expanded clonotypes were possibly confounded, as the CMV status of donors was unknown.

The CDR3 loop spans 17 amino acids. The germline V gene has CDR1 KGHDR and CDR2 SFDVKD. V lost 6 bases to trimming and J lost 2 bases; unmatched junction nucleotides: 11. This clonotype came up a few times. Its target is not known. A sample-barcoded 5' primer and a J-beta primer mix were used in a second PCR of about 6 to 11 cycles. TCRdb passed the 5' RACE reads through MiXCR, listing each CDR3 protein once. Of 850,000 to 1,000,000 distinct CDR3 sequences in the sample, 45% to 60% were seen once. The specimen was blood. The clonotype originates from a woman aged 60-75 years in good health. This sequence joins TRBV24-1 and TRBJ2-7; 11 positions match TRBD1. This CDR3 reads CATSPTPGTGGTYEQYF. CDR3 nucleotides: TGTGCCACCAGTCCTACCCCCGGGACAGGGGGAACCTACGAGCAGTACTTC.